This TCR beta chain was sequenced in a study of cytomegalovirus exposure and HLA in healthy donors. Produced via immunoSEQ multiplex PCR; TCRdb's table is partial and in-frame only. The data hold a few hundred thousand clones, with nearly 90% observed a single time. In the case of this clone: Antigen unknown.

This CDR3 comprises 15 residues. From germline, CDR1 is MNHNY and CDR2 SVGAGI (reference sequence). The V gene end was trimmed by 5 bases and the J gene end by 5 bases; junction bases not matched to a gene: 6. Points from the study as a whole: The authors enumerated over 150 TCR beta chains as linked to cytomegalovirus. Subsequent analysis found a tendency for first-cohort TCR clusters to co-occur within the 90 to 150 validation repertoires. In vitro experiments confirmed that three CMV-associated chains were specific for CMV antigens.

This chain uses TRBV6-6 with TRBJ2-5; 12 bases fit TRBD1. Sample: PBMCs. The receptor was derived from a woman between 18 and 30 years old in good health and CMV-seronegative. CDR3 in DNA: TGTGCCAGCAGTCCCGGGACAGGGGGCTTTGAGACCCAGTACTTC. This codes for CASSPGTGGFETQYF.